This T cell receptor (beta chain) was recovered during a study of blood T cells in healthy people across ages. Whole-study findings and limits: Estimates based on one million T cells were treated as lower bounds. A strong correlation was seen between TCR beta diversity and naive T cell percentage.

CDR1 is MNHEY, CDR2 SVGEGT, per germline. This CDR3 has 16 amino acids. V trimming: 0 bases; J trimming: 0 bases; junction bases outside the gene matches: 4. Then a second PCR, running about 7 to 11 cycles, was carried out with a sample-barcoded 5' primer and a J-beta primer mix. TCRdb analysed the 5' RACE reads with MiXCR anew, one entry per CDR3 protein. The sample contains approximately 490,000 distinct CDR3 sequences, under 30% of which appear only once. A few counts support this clonotype. Its antigen is unknown. Separately, the same data were catalogued under a study of T cells of mothers and their children.

J is TRBJ1-1 and V is TRBV6-2 or TRBV6-3; TRBD1 aligns across 7 bases. This clonotype was sampled from a boy aged 5-17 years in good health. Sequencing was performed on blood. The CDR3 DNA reads as TGTGCCAGCAGTTACTCTCGACAGGGAATGAACACTGAAGCTTTCTTT. Amino acids: CASSYSRQGMNTEAFF.